The 13 T cell receptor beta chains given below trace back to one sample, sequenced in a study of post-analysis software for immune sequencing data. TCR beta cDNA libraries included unique molecular identifiers. Using its own MiXCR run on the PCR reads, TCRdb lists one record per CDR3 protein. Of more than 450,000 distinct CDR3 sequences in the sample, 30% to 40% were seen once. Whole-study results and caveats: Among 4 or 5 TRBV segments more frequent in patients than controls were TRBV5-6, TRBV5-1 and TRBV20-1.

Their recognized antigens are unknown. The specimen was blood. The receptors were sampled from a girl aged 2 to 17 with multiple sclerosis.

This clonotype was seen a few times. The V gene is TRBV6-6, the J gene TRBJ1-2; 8 nucleotides match TRBD1. Trimming removed 0 bases from V and 4 bases from J; junction bases left unmatched: 4. The germline CDR1 and CDR2 sequences are MNHNY and SVGAGI (reference sequence). The CDR3 runs to 15 residues. In DNA form, the CDR3 reads TGTGCCAGCAGTTACTCCCAGGGGGCCTCCTATGGCTACACCTTC. Its translation is CASSYSQGASYGYTF.

This clonotype was observed a single time. The rearrangement uses TRBV6-4 and TRBJ2-3; TRBD2 is a possible D gene (7 bases). V gave up 10 bases and J gave up 4 bases, with 24 bases separating them. Germline CDR1 reads MRHNA; CDR2 reads SNTAGT. The CDR3 is 16 amino acids. CDR3 sequence reads: CATWEGLQGSADTQYF. The CDR3 region has the DNA TGTGCCACCTGGGAGGGCCTTCAGGGGAGCGCAGATACGCAGTATTTT.

This clonotype has just one count. The chain is built from TRBV7-9 and TRBJ1-4; no firm D call. V lost 5 bases and J 2 bases, leaving 12 bases between the germline ends. Germline CDR1 and CDR2: SEHNR and FQNEAQ (reference sequence). The length of the CDR3 is 15 residues. This CDR3 reads CASSAAQATNEKLFF. Here the CDR3 DNA reads TGTGCCAGCAGCGCCGCCCAAGCGACTAATGAAAAACTGTTTTTT.

V and J are TRBV4-1 and TRBJ1-6; D unresolved. Trimming took off 0 bases at V and 9 bases at J, with 6 bases between the two ends. CDR3 length equals 13 residues. Germline V lookup: CDR1 MGHRA, CDR2 YSYEKL. CDR3: CASSQEWRSPLHF. In nucleotides, the CDR3 is TGCGCCAGCAGCCAAGAATGGCGTTCACCCCTCCACTTT.

This clonotype has more than one count but fewer than ten. The chain recombines TRBV5-1 with TRBJ2-1; D might be TRBD1 (5 bases). Matching the DNA end better, TRBJ2-7 makes the J call doubtful. The V gene's germline CDR1 is SGHRS and CDR2 YFSETQ. The CDR3 spans 15 residues. In DNA, the CDR3 is TGCGCCAGCAGCTTGGCAGGGAACTCCTACAATGAGCAGTACTTC. Protein: CASSLAGNSYNEQYF.

This clonotype was counted only a few times. V gene TRBV20-1 combines with J gene TRBJ2-7, with TRBD2 as a possible D gene (6 bases). V lost 5 bases to trimming and J lost 6 bases, with 20 bases between them. This CDR3 spans 14 amino acids. Per germline, CDR1 DFQATT and CDR2 SNEGSKA (reference sequence). CDR3 region: CSAPERVQTGEQYF. In nucleotides, the CDR3 is TGCAGTGCTCCTGAGCGGGTGCAAACCGGCGAGCAGTACTTC.

The rearrangement joins TRBV20-1 to TRBJ2-7; TRBD2 matches at 7 bases. V lost 0 bases to trimming and J lost 6 bases; unmatched junction nucleotides: 11. The length of the CDR3 is 15 residues. Germline V gene data show CDR1 as DFQATT and CDR2 as SNEGSKA (reference sequence). The CDR3 reads CSARDSSGVRGEQYF. CDR3 DNA sequence: TGCAGTGCTAGAGATTCGAGCGGGGTTCGTGGCGAGCAGTACTTC.

This sequence joins TRBV6-1 and TRBJ2-3; 7 bases agree with TRBD2. There are 17 residues in the CDR3. Germline V gene sequence: CDR1 MNHNS, CDR2 SASEGT. V shed 5 bases, J shed 2 bases, and the junction held 13 bases outside the gene matches. The CDR3 protein is CASSPRQGGRDTDTQYF. In DNA, the CDR3 is TGTGCCAGCAGTCCCCGGCAGGGAGGGAGAGACACAGATACGCAGTATTTT.

The V and J genes are TRBV11-2 and TRBJ2-5, with D possibly TRBD1 on 6 matching bases. From germline, CDR1 is SGHAT and CDR2 FQNNGV. Trimming removed 0 bases at V and 1 base at J, with 15 bases between. The CDR3 is 17 residues long. CDR3 in amino acids: CASSLDGDTAFQETQYF. The CDR3 nucleotides are TGTGCCAGCAGCTTAGACGGGGACACAGCCTTCCAAGAGACCCAGTACTTC.

This clonotype was detected a few times. V and J are TRBV7-8 and TRBJ2-4; 8 nucleotides agree with TRBD1. J gave up 8 bases and V 3 bases, and 6 bases lay outside the gene matches. The length of the CDR3 is 14 residues. Germline CDR1 SGHVS, CDR2 FQNEAQ. This chain's CDR3 is CASSFDRGRDIQYF. The CDR3 bases are TGTGCCAGCAGCTTTGACAGGGGAAGGGACATTCAGTACTTC.

This clonotype was seen just once. The V and J genes are TRBV6-5 and TRBJ2-5; 9 bases line up with TRBD2. The CDR3 is 16 residues long. Germline CDR1 is MNHEY and CDR2 is SVGAGI. V shed 2 bases and J 5 bases; nucleotides not matched to a gene: 9. The DNA of the CDR3 is TGTGCCAGCAGTTACACCCGACTAGCGGTGGTGGAGACCCAGTACTTC. Its protein product is CASSYTRLAVVETQYF.

This clonotype was found a few times. The gene calls are TRBV28 and TRBJ1-2; 8 bases are a match to TRBD1. The germline CDR1 and CDR2 sequences are MDHEN and SYDVKM. V was pared by 5 bases and J by 2 bases, with 4 bases of the junction left unmatched. This CDR3 is 14 amino acids long. CDR3 protein: CASSQTGGNYGYTF. DNA of the CDR3: TGTGCCAGCAGTCAAACAGGGGGGAACTATGGCTACACCTTC.

The gene calls are TRBV20-1 and TRBJ1-1; no firm D call. V was cut by 3 bases and J by 5 bases, with 13 bases left in between. The germline V gene encodes CDR1 DFQATT and CDR2 SNEGSKA (reference sequence). The CDR3 runs to 13 residues. CDR3: CSARPGGPTEAFF. The CDR3 DNA sequence: TGCAGTGCTAGGCCGGGCGGACCGACTGAAGCTTTCTTT.